The 26 T cell receptor beta chains below come from one sample, sequenced in a study of T-cell reconstitution after alpha-beta-depleted transplantation in children. Unique molecular identifiers tagged the TCRbeta library. Using its own MiXCR run on the PCR reads, TCRdb lists one record per CDR3 protein. The table includes over 400,000 distinct CDR3 sequences, around 13% detected once. The sample here was PBMCs from the stem cell graft donor, taken from the stem cell graft. The receptors were gathered from a human donor who donated a stem cell graft to a child with combined immunodeficiency.

This clonotype has a handful of counts. The CDR3 DNA follows: TGTGCCAGCAGCGATAGCCTGTGGGGGGAGTCATACAATGAGCAGTTCTTC. This translates into CASSDSLWGESYNEQFF. The V call is TRBV9, the J call TRBJ2-1, with D maybe TRBD2 (6 bases). Trimming pared 3 bases from V and 4 bases from J, leaving 20 bases between. The length of the CDR3 is 17 residues. Germline-derived CDR1 and CDR2 are SGDLS and YYNGEE.

The sample holds many counts of this clonotype. The chain carries TRBV3-1 and TRBJ2-1; 9 bases align to TRBD2. The CDR3 sequence is 15 residues long. Losses at the gene ends were 7 bases for V and 4 bases for J; bases not matched to a gene: 8. Germline V CDR1 and CDR2: LGHDT, YNNKEL (reference sequence). The CDR3 spells CASTSGLALYNEQFF. CDR3 DNA: TGTGCCAGCACCTCCGGACTAGCGTTGTACAATGAGCAGTTCTTC.

This clonotype was recorded many times. The rearrangement links TRBV20-1 to TRBJ2-7; 10 bases match TRBD1. Germline loops: CDR1 DFQATT, CDR2 SNEGSKA (reference sequence). The CDR3 totals 15 residues. V dropped 1 base and J dropped 5; count of bases not matched to a gene: 8. The CDR3 region is CSARAVGQGRHEQYF. CDR3 sequence (DNA): TGCAGTGCTAGAGCTGTGGGACAGGGGAGGCACGAGCAGTACTTC.

This clonotype was seen a handful of times. The chain links TRBV24-1 to TRBJ2-7, with a weak D call TRBD2 (5 bases). The CDR3 totals 11 residues. The V end was cut by 9 bases, the J end by 2 bases, with 7 bases between. CDR1 and CDR2 (germline): KGHDR, SFDVKD. The CDR3 loop reads CATAGPYEQYF. DNA of the CDR3: TGTGCCACCGCGGGCCCCTACGAGCAGTACTTC.

Ten or more counts support this clonotype. The chain has TRBV7-3 and TRBJ1-1; D is uncertain. CDR3 length equals 15 residues. Deletions cut 2 bases from V and 3 bases from J, with 13 bases between. Germline V gives CDR1 SGHTA, CDR2 FQGTGA. The CDR3 region has the DNA TGTGCCAGCAGCTTATGGGCGGGGTTGGACACTGAAGCTTTCTTT. Its protein is CASSLWAGLDTEAFF.

This chain connects TRBV28 to TRBJ1-2; TRBD1 might be the D (5 bases). Trimming removed 5 bases from V and 5 bases from J, with 18 bases in between. The CDR3 sequence is 15 residues long. Germline values: CDR1 MDHEN, CDR2 SYDVKM. Written as DNA, the CDR3 is TGTGCCAGCAGTCCTGGTCGTCCAGGGAGATATGGCTACACCTTC. This sequence encodes CASSPGRPGRYGYTF.

This clonotype occurred many times. The rearrangement joins TRBV4-2 to TRBJ1-1; no clear D. CDR1 and CDR2 from the germline V gene are LGHNA and YNFKEQ. CDR3 length equals 17 residues. V was cut by 0 bases and J by 3 bases, with 17 bases left in between. The CDR3 DNA follows: TGTGCCAGCAGCCAAGATATCGGACCCGCAATGGACACTGAAGCTTTCTTT. It codes for CASSQDIGPAMDTEAFF.

In its sample, this clonotype was seen a few times. V is TRBV7-2 and J is TRBJ2-7, with 11 positions matching TRBD2. V trimming: 1 base; J trimming: 5 bases; junction bases outside the gene matches: 1. Germline assignment: CDR1 SGHTA and CDR2 FQGNSA. This CDR3 is 14 amino acids long. The CDR3 DNA is TGTGCCAGCAGCTTAGTAGCGGGGGGGCACGAGCAGTACTTC. Its translation is CASSLVAGGHEQYF. The whole variable domain, remainder taken from reference TRBV7-2 and TRBJ2-7, is GAGVSQSPSNKVTEKGKDVELRCDPISGHTALYWYRQSLGQGLEFLIYFQGNSAPDKSGLPSDRFSAERTGGSVSTLTIQRTQQEDSAVYLCASSLVAGGHEQYFGPGTRLTVT.

In regard to this clonotype: The final CDR3 position lacks the conserved phenylalanine or tryptophan, pointing to a likely read error. This chain links TRBV6-1 with TRBJ2-5; D unclear. CDR3 size: 15 residues. CDR1 MNHNS and CDR2 SASEGT come from the germline V gene. V lost 1 base and J lost 5, with 14 bases in between. CDR3 loop: CASSEGASPSETQYS. The CDR3 DNA reads TGTGCCAGCAGTGAAGGGGCCAGTCCGAGCGAGACCCAGTACTCC.

This chain joins TRBV29-1 and TRBJ1-5; no definite D call. The CDR3 loop spans 15 amino acids. Trimming removed 0 bases from V and 2 bases from J, with 11 bases in between. CDR1 is SQVTM and CDR2 is ANQGSEA in the germline V gene. CDR3 loop: CSVEDLGRGNQPQHF. In nucleotides, the CDR3 is TGCAGCGTTGAAGATCTTGGACGGGGCAATCAGCCCCAGCATTTT.

The table lists this clonotype with many counts. This chain connects TRBV5-1 to TRBJ2-2; 8 bases are shared with TRBD2. The CDR3 runs to 15 residues. The ends lost 6 bases at V and 3 bases at J; junction bases unmatched: 7. CDR1 SGHRS and CDR2 YFSETQ come from the germline V gene. The CDR3 spells CASTLSGSDTGELFF. The CDR3 DNA follows: TGCGCCAGCACCCTGAGCGGGAGTGACACCGGGGAGCTGTTTTTT.

This clonotype has ten or more counts. This rearrangement joins TRBV20-1 to TRBJ2-1; TRBD1 matches at 7 bases. The CDR3 covers 14 residues. The germline gives CDR1 DFQATT, CDR2 SNEGSKA (reference sequence). Trimming cost V 5 bases and J 12 bases; bases outside gene matches: 16. CDR3 DNA sequence: TGCAGTGCTCAGGAACAAAGGGGGCCGTTTTGGCAGTTCTTC. Translation gives CSAQEQRGPFWQFF.

This clonotype has a count of ten or more. The DNA of the CDR3 is TGTGCCAGCTCACCCTCTCGCCGGCAAAACACCGGGGAGCTGTTTTTT. This translates into CASSPSRRQNTGELFF. J is TRBJ2-2 and V is TRBV18, with D uncertain. The CDR3 runs 16 residues. Germline CDR1 is KGHSH and CDR2 is LQKENI. V was cut by 3 bases and J by 2 bases, with 13 bases left in between.

The V gene is TRBV18, the J gene TRBJ2-7, with 8 bases fitting TRBD2. The CDR3 runs 14 residues. CDR1 KGHSH and CDR2 LQKENI come from the germline V gene. V gave up 6 bases and J gave up 1 base; unmatched junction bases: 5. The CDR3 nucleotides are TGTGCCAGCTCCCACACTAGCGGTTCCTACGAGCAGTACTTC. The encoded protein is CASSHTSGSYEQYF.

The gene calls are TRBV7-9 and TRBJ2-7; D possibly uses TRBD1 or TRBD2 (5 bases each). CDR1 and CDR2 (germline): SEHNR, FQNEAQ (reference sequence). CDR3 length equals 15 residues. Trimming stripped 0 bases from V and 4 bases from J, with 13 bases between. The CDR3 DNA reads as TGTGCCAGCAGCTTAGCGCAGGGTTGGGAGTACGAGCAGTACTTC. It specifies CASSLAQGWEYEQYF.

V gene TRBV6-6 combines with J gene TRBJ2-3; no clear D. Germline V CDR1 and CDR2: MNHNY, SVGAGI (reference sequence). Deletions cut 6 bases from V and 6 bases from J, with 7 bases between. The CDR3 runs to 11 residues. This CDR3 is CASRVYDTQYF. In DNA, the CDR3 is TGTGCCAGCAGGGTGTACGATACGCAGTATTTT.

This clonotype showed up just a few times. The chain recombines TRBV6-1 with TRBJ2-5, with 8 bases matching TRBD2. This CDR3 region has 15 residues. The germline CDR1 and CDR2 sequences are MNHNS and SASEGT. V gave up 4 bases and J gave up 7 bases; unmatched junction bases: 11. The CDR3 is CASSAGTRGIGTQYF. CDR3 DNA sequence: TGTGCCAGCAGTGCCGGGACTAGGGGCATCGGGACCCAGTACTTC.

This clonotype was counted ten times or more. The rearrangement joins TRBV7-2 to TRBJ2-3, with 7 bases fitting TRBD2. This CDR3 has 16 residues. The ends lost 0 bases at V and 0 bases at J; junction bases unmatched: 3. Germline CDR1 SGHTA, CDR2 FQGNSA. The CDR3 DNA reads TGTGCCAGCAGCTTAGCCCCCGGGGGGAGCACAGATACGCAGTATTTT. Translated: CASSLAPGGSTDTQYF.

The rearrangement joins TRBV10-3 to TRBJ2-7; TRBD1 agrees at 9 bases. The V gene's germline CDR1 is ENHRY and CDR2 SYGVKD. The length of the CDR3 is 14 residues. After removal of 3 bases from V and 2 bases from J, the junction contained 2 bases not matched to a gene. DNA of the CDR3: TGTGCCATCAGTGAACAGGGGGCTGCCTACGAGCAGTACTTC. It specifies CAISEQGAAYEQYF.

The sample holds a few counts of this clonotype. The J gene is TRBJ1-5, the V gene TRBV20-1, with a tentative D call TRBD1 (6 bases). This CDR3 spans 12 amino acids. The V end was cut by 5 bases, the J end by 2 bases, with 7 bases between. CDR1 and CDR2 (germline): DFQATT, SNEGSKA (reference sequence). The CDR3 DNA sequence: TGCAGTGCTCGGACAGGCAATCAGCCCCAGCATTTT. Translation: CSARTGNQPQHF.

In this sample, this clonotype turned up many times. The rearrangement joins TRBV28 to TRBJ1-4; TRBD1 is a possible D gene (6 bases). CDR1 is MDHEN and CDR2 is SYDVKM in the germline V gene. The CDR3 extends over 15 amino acids. The ends were cut back, 5 bases at V and 5 bases at J, with 15 bases in the middle. The CDR3 loop reads CASSPATGPNEKLFF. The CDR3 DNA reads as TGTGCCAGCAGTCCAGCCACAGGGCCGAATGAAAAACTGTTTTTT.

This clonotype was detected only once. The V and J genes are TRBV12-3 or TRBV12-4 and TRBJ1-2; 10 bases are a match to TRBD1. The CDR3 loop spans 15 amino acids. Trimming removed 10 bases from V and 7 bases from J; junction bases left unmatched: 15. CDR3 region: CATATGTGEYVGYTF. CDR3 bases: TGTGCCACCGCCACCGGGACAGGGGAGTATGTTGGCTACACCTTC.

This clonotype was seen a few times. The chain is built from TRBV2 and TRBJ2-7; the match to TRBD2 covers 9 bases. V shed 3 bases, J shed 4 bases, and the junction held 7 bases outside the gene matches. The germline V gene has CDR1 SNHLY and CDR2 FYNNEI. The CDR3 is 15 residues long. The CDR3 region has the DNA TGTGCCAGCAGTGAGGTGGCGGGGGGGCCTTACGAGCAGTACTTC. Protein sequence: CASSEVAGGPYEQYF.

The V call is TRBV5-1, the J call TRBJ2-5, with 10 bases aligning to TRBD2. The V and J ends lost 2 bases and 1 base, in that order; junction bases with no gene match: 2. The CDR3 has 15 amino acids. Germline V gene lookup returns CDR1 SGHRS and CDR2 YFSETQ. CDR3 nucleotide sequence: TGCGCCAGCAGCTTACTAGCGGGGAGCCAAGAGACCCAGTACTTC. Encoded protein: CASSLLAGSQETQYF. The whole variable domain, remainder taken from reference TRBV5-1 and TRBJ2-5, is KAGVTQTPRYLIKTRGQQVTLSCSPISGHRSVSWYQQTPGQGLQFLFEYFSETQRNKGNFPGRFSGRQFSNSRSEMNVSTLELGDSALYLCASSLLAGSQETQYFGPGTRLLVL.

This clonotype was detected only a few times. This chain uses TRBV7-9 with TRBJ2-3, with 8 positions matching TRBD2. This CDR3 spans 15 amino acids. Trimming removed 5 bases from V and 5 bases from J; junction bases left unmatched: 9. Per the germline V gene, CDR1 is SEHNR and CDR2 is FQNEAQ (reference sequence). CDR3 protein: CASSTTGGPVDTQYF. The CDR3 DNA follows: TGTGCCAGCAGCACCACGGGGGGGCCGGTAGATACGCAGTATTTT.

This clonotype was seen many times. J is TRBJ1-5 and V is TRBV29-1, with 8 bases aligning to TRBD1. The CDR3 sequence is 14 residues long. Germline CDR1 reads SQVTM; CDR2 reads ANQGSEA. The V and J ends lost 3 bases and 2 bases, in that order; junction bases with no gene match: 3. The CDR3 loop reads CSVEGTGRNQPQHF. DNA for the CDR3: TGCAGCGTTGAGGGGACAGGCCGCAATCAGCCCCAGCATTTT. Based on the CDR3 plus reference TRBV29-1 and TRBJ1-5, the full variable domain is SAVISQKPSRDICQRGTSLTIQCQVDSQVTMMFWYRQQPGQSLTLIATANQGSEATYESGFVIDKFPISRPNLTFSTLTVSNMSPEDSSIYLCSVEGTGRNQPQHFGDGTRLSIL.